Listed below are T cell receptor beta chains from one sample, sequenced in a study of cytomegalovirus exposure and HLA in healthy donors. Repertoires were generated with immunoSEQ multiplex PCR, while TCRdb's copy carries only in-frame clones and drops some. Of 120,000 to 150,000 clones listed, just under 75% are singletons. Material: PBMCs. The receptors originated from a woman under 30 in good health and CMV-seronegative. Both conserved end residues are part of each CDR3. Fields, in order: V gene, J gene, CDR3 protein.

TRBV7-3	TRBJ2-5	CASSLMGGRSQETQYF
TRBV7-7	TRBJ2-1	CASSLDRINNEQFF
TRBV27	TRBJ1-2	CASSFGDRFYGYTF
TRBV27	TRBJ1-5	CASSSGLANQPQHF
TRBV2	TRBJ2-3	CASSEMTSGGADTQYF
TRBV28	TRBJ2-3	CASSLVDWGTDTQYF
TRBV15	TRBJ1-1	CATSRGRTGETEAFF
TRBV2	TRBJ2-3	CASSETGTDTDTQYF
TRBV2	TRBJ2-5	CASSVGLAGGLETQYF
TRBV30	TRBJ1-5	CAWSPGDLQPQHF
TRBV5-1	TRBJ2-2	CASTEIEGQGGNTGELFF
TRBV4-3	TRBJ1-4	CASSQLSQGASTNEKLFF
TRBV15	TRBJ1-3	CATSRGDREDTIYF
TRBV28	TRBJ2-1	CASSFVAGGYFTYNEQFF
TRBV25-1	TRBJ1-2	CASSRTGMGNYGYTF
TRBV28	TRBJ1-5	CASSLWTGDSNQPQHF